This passage covers 6 T cell receptor beta chains from one sample sequenced in a study of early T cells in non-severe SARS-CoV-2 infection. TCRdb reanalysed the 5' RACE reads using MiXCR and keeps one entry per CDR3 protein. The top ten clones hold approximately 4.6% of a sample with 25,000 to 30,000 distinct CDR3 sequences, roughly 4.2% of them seen once. The specimen sequenced was whole blood. The receptors come from an adult who was a healthcare worker with PCR-confirmed SARS-CoV-2 infection or an uninfected control (not recorded which).

The V and J genes are TRBV29-1 and TRBJ1-2; no clear D gene. Germline CDR1 SQVTM, CDR2 ANQGSEA. The length of the CDR3 is 11 residues. V lost 6 bases and J 6 bases, leaving 11 bases between the germline ends. The DNA for the CDR3 is TGCAGCGTCGGGGTCGTAAATGGCTACACCTTC. Its translation is CSVGVVNGYTF.

In its sample, this clonotype was seen many times. The rearrangement links TRBV6-1 to TRBJ2-3; 7 bases line up with TRBD1. This CDR3 has 14 residues. The V gene's germline CDR1 is MNHNS and CDR2 SASEGT. J lost 2 bases, V lost 6 bases, and 5 bases had no gene match. The CDR3 loop is CASSGTAYTDTQYF. The DNA for the CDR3 is TGTGCCAGCAGCGGGACAGCCTACACAGATACGCAGTATTTT.

This clonotype has just one count. V is TRBV10-3 and J is TRBJ1-6; D possibly corresponds to TRBD1 (6 bases). The V gene lost 3 bases and the J gene lost 7 bases, with 13 bases spanning the gap. The CDR3 extends over 15 amino acids. Germline-derived CDR1 and CDR2 are ENHRY and SYGVKD. CDR3 nucleotides: TGTGCCATCAGTGACCCTGACAGGCCGAATTCACCCCTCCACTTT. Protein sequence: CAISDPDRPNSPLHF.

This clonotype came up many times. V gene TRBV7-9 combines with J gene TRBJ2-7, with TRBD1 identical over 7 bases. Germline V lookup: CDR1 SEHNR, CDR2 FQNEAQ (reference sequence). V shed 5 bases and J 2 bases; nucleotides not matched to a gene: 9. The CDR3 runs 15 residues. CDR3 nucleotides: TGTGCCAGCAGCATAGGGGGCTGGGCCCCCTACGAGCAGTACTTC. Its translation is CASSIGGWAPYEQYF.

At least ten counts were recorded for this clonotype. The chain carries TRBV2 and TRBJ2-2; no reliable D call. The CDR3 contains 16 residues. The germline V and J ends were trimmed by 5 bases and 6 bases, with 19 bases remaining between them. Germline V CDR1 and CDR2: SNHLY, FYNNEI. Here the CDR3 DNA reads TGTGCCAGCAGTCCCTTTGGTGCGATGCGACCCGGGGAGCTGTTTTTT. Its translation is CASSPFGAMRPGELFF.

This clonotype was recorded many times. The rearrangement uses TRBV7-8 and TRBJ2-5; D is unresolved. Per the germline V gene, CDR1 is SGHVS and CDR2 is FQNEAQ. The V end was cut by 1 base, the J end by 5 bases, with 17 bases between. The CDR3 has 16 residues. The CDR3 reads CASSLVGPPDVETQYF. The CDR3 region has the DNA TGTGCCAGCAGCTTAGTAGGTCCCCCGGATGTGGAGACCCAGTACTTC.